Below are 21 T cell receptor beta chains sequenced from a single sample in a study of blood T cell dynamics during melanoma immunotherapy. Generated by immunoSEQ multiplex PCR, the TCRdb table keeps only in-frame clones and is missing some. The sample has roughly 11,000 clones, roughly 83% seen once. Time point denoted: pre-treatment baseline. Sequenced here: blood, sampled from a patient treated with checkpoint blockade. Receptors were obtained from a human donor with melanoma.

The chain is built from TRBV6-5 and TRBJ2-7, with 8 bases matching TRBD2. The V gene end was trimmed by 5 bases and the J gene end by 3 bases; junction bases not matched to a gene: 9. Germline CDR1 reads MNHEY; CDR2 reads SVGAGI. This CDR3 has 15 amino acids. The CDR3 sequence: CASSTRAGEGYEQYF. Here the CDR3 DNA reads TGTGCCAGCAGTACCCGAGCGGGAGAAGGCTACGAGCAGTACTTC.

This chain links TRBV5-1 with TRBJ1-1; no clear D. The CDR3 extends over 15 amino acids. Per germline, CDR1 SGHRS and CDR2 YFSETQ. V was trimmed by 4 bases and J by 0 bases, leaving 13 bases between them. CDR3 DNA: TGCGCCAGCAGCCCGGGGAGGGCGATGAACACTGAAGCTTTCTTT. This sequence encodes CASSPGRAMNTEAFF.

The V call is TRBV19, the J call TRBJ2-6; D call uncertain. The CDR3 has 15 residues. Between the trimmed V and J ends, which lost 4 bases and 0 bases, there was a span of 7 bases. The V gene's germline CDR1 is LNHDA and CDR2 SQIVND (reference sequence). This CDR3 reads CASSRTSSGANVLTF. DNA of the CDR3: TGTGCCAGTAGTAGAACCTCCTCTGGGGCCAACGTCCTGACTTTC.

J is TRBJ2-2 and V is TRBV4-2; D not certain. The V and J ends lost 0 bases and 4 bases respectively, with 12 bases between them. The CDR3 extends over 16 amino acids. CDR1 LGHNA and CDR2 YNFKEQ come from the germline V gene. CDR3 residues: CASSQDGTSFTGELFF. The CDR3 bases are TGTGCCAGCAGCCAAGACGGAACTTCCTTCACCGGGGAGCTGTTTTTT.

The V gene is TRBV7-2, the J gene TRBJ1-2, with a tentative D call TRBD1 (6 bases). Germline assignment: CDR1 SGHTA and CDR2 FQGNSA. CDR3 size: 11 residues. Trimming pared 3 bases from V and 8 bases from J, leaving 7 bases between. This CDR3 reads CASSFDRGYTF. CDR3 nucleotide sequence: TGTGCCAGCAGCTTCGACAGGGGCTACACCTTC.

V is TRBV7-2 and J is TRBJ2-3; TRBD2 aligns across 8 bases. The germline V gene has CDR1 SGHTA and CDR2 FQGNSA. Unmatched junction bases numbered 7, after V lost 4 bases and J lost 4 bases. The CDR3 has 15 residues. CDR3 nucleotide sequence: TGTGCCAGCAGCTACCTTAGCGGGGCAGCAGATACGCAGTATTTT. As protein: CASSYLSGAADTQYF.

This clone was seen a handful of times. J is TRBJ1-1 and V is TRBV10-2; D unresolved. CDR3 length equals 14 residues. V was cut by 3 bases and J by 3 bases, with 11 bases left in between. Germline V gene sequence: CDR1 WSHSY, CDR2 SAAADI. The CDR3 DNA reads TGCGCCAGCAGTGAAATGAGGGCCTACACTGAAGCTTTCTTT. Translated, it gives CASSEMRAYTEAFF.

The rearrangement joins TRBV11-2 to TRBJ1-6; D unresolved. Germline V CDR1 and CDR2: SGHAT, FQNNGV. The CDR3 sequence is 15 residues long. V gave up 0 bases and J gave up 5 bases, with 8 bases separating them. The chain's CDR3 is CASSLESSNNSPLHF. CDR3 bases: TGTGCCAGCAGCTTAGAGTCAAGTAATAATTCACCCCTCCACTTT. The full variable domain, with the rest looked up from reference TRBV11-2 and TRBJ1-6, is EAGVAQSPRYKIIEKRQSVAFWCNPISGHATLYWYQQILGQGPKLLIQFQNNGVVDDSQLPKDRFSAERLKGVDSTLKIQPAKLEDSAVYLCASSLESSNNSPLHFGNGTRLTVT.

The chain couples TRBV6-5 to TRBJ2-3; D is unclear. The germline V gene encodes CDR1 MNHEY and CDR2 SVGAGI. With 5 bases removed from V and 1 base from J, the gap between germline ends came to 13 bases. The length of the CDR3 is 15 residues. CDR3 sequence (DNA): TGTGCCAGCAGTCTTACTTGGGCCGGCACAGATACGCAGTATTTT. It translates to CASSLTWAGTDTQYF.

The chain couples TRBV5-4 to TRBJ1-3, with D unclear. Germline CDR1 is SGHNT and CDR2 is YYREEE (reference sequence). V lost 0 bases and J lost 0, with 4 bases in between. There are 14 residues in the CDR3. CDR3 nucleotide sequence: TGTGCCAGCAGCTTGGGCGCCTCTGGAAACACCATATATTTT. Residues: CASSLGASGNTIYF.

This chain uses TRBV25-1 with TRBJ2-3; 13 nucleotides match TRBD2. V shed 10 bases and J 6 bases; nucleotides not matched to a gene: 4. There are 13 residues in the CDR3. The V gene's germline CDR1 is MGHDK and CDR2 SYGVNS. CDR3 in amino acids: CATGLAGVDTQYF. For the CDR3, the DNA is TGTGCCACCGGACTAGCGGGGGTGGATACGCAGTATTTT.

This sequence joins TRBV28 and TRBJ1-1; D not certain. CDR3 size: 15 residues. Germline V gene sequence: CDR1 MDHEN, CDR2 SYDVKM. V was shortened by 3 bases and J by 0 bases, with 11 bases between the two germline ends. CDR3 nucleotides: TGTGCCAGCAGTTTTCCCAGTGGGTTGAACACTGAAGCTTTCTTT. Translating it yields CASSFPSGLNTEAFF. Based on the CDR3 plus reference TRBV28 and TRBJ1-1, the full variable domain is DVKVTQSSRYLVKRTGEKVFLECVQDMDHENMFWYRQDPGLGLRLIYFSYDVKMKEKGDIPEGYSVSREKKERFSLILESASTNQTSMYLCASSFPSGLNTEAFFGQGTRLTVV.

This clone showed up just once. This chain joins TRBV5-1 and TRBJ2-1; 13 bases line up with TRBD2. The length of the CDR3 is 16 residues. The germline V gene encodes CDR1 SGHRS and CDR2 YFSETQ. Trimming at V came to 4 bases and at J to 6 bases, leaving 7 bases not matched to a gene. For the CDR3, the DNA is TGCGCCAGCAGCCCTGGGGGACTAGCGGGGTTCAATGAGCAGTTCTTC. It translates to CASSPGGLAGFNEQFF.

V is TRBV7-6 and J is TRBJ2-2, with 8 bases matching TRBD1. The CDR3 covers 15 residues. V lost 5 bases and J lost 5; bases outside the gene matches: 7. Germline V gene lookup returns CDR1 SGHVS and CDR2 FNYEAQ. CDR3 sequence: CASSLEDRATGELFF. The DNA of the CDR3 is TGTGCCAGCAGCCTAGAGGACAGGGCAACCGGGGAGCTGTTTTTT.

The chain carries TRBV5-1 and TRBJ1-4, with 9 bases identical to TRBD1. Germline CDR1 and CDR2: SGHRS and YFSETQ. J gave up 4 bases and V 4 bases, and 2 bases lay outside the gene matches. The CDR3 sequence is 14 residues long. The DNA of the CDR3 is TGCGCCAGCAGCCAGACAGGGGGTAATGAAAAACTGTTTTTT. Its protein product is CASSQTGGNEKLFF.

The chain is built from TRBV28 and TRBJ1-2; D uncertain. Germline lookup yields CDR1 MDHEN and CDR2 SYDVKM. V shed 6 bases and J shed 8 bases, with 13 bases lying between them. The length of the CDR3 is 12 residues. The CDR3 spells CASSGPSGGYTF. The CDR3 nucleotides are TGTGCCAGCAGCGGACCGAGTGGCGGCTACACCTTC.

The chain couples TRBV7-9 to TRBJ1-2; 9 bases line up with TRBD1. Germline V lookup: CDR1 SEHNR, CDR2 FQNEAQ (reference sequence). The CDR3 sequence is 14 residues long. Losses at the gene ends were 1 base for V and 6 bases for J; bases not matched to a gene: 3. In DNA, the CDR3 is TGTGCCAGCAGCTTAGTACAGGGGGCCCATGGCTACACCTTC. Its protein product is CASSLVQGAHGYTF.

This sequence joins TRBV28 and TRBJ1-2; TRBD1 might be the D (5 bases). Germline CDR1 is MDHEN and CDR2 is SYDVKM. The CDR3 spans 13 residues. V lost 10 bases to trimming and J lost 0 bases, with 12 bases between them. The CDR3 reads CANSGSPNYGYTF. The CDR3 nucleotides are TGTGCCAACTCAGGGAGTCCTAACTATGGCTACACCTTC.

This chain uses TRBV5-5 with TRBJ2-2, with TRBD2 matching over 7 bases. The CDR3 is 15 residues long. Germline values: CDR1 SGHKS, CDR2 YYEKEE (reference sequence). J gave up 4 bases and V 4 bases, and 7 bases lay outside the gene matches. The CDR3 coding sequence is TGTGCCAGCAGCCCGGACCCGGGAGGCACCGGGGAGCTGTTTTTT. Translated: CASSPDPGGTGELFF. The full variable domain, rest sourced from reference TRBV5-5 and TRBJ2-2, is DAGVTQSPTHLIKTRGQQVTLRCSPISGHKSVSWYQQVLGQGPQFIFQYYEKEERGRGNFPDRFSARQFPNYSSELNVNALLLGDSALYLCASSPDPGGTGELFFGEGSRLTVL.

The chain has TRBV9 and TRBJ1-4, with D maybe TRBD1 (5 bases). The CDR3 is 15 residues long. V lost 3 bases to trimming and J lost 7 bases, with 16 bases between them. Germline-derived CDR1 and CDR2 are SGDLS and YYNGEE. The CDR3 DNA reads TGTGCCAGCAGCGCTAGGGGTCTGGAGCGTGAAAAACTGTTTTTT. It translates to CASSARGLEREKLFF.

This clone was seen once. The chain joins TRBV6-6 to TRBJ1-1; D is uncertain. Germline V gene data show CDR1 as MNHNY and CDR2 as SVGAGI (reference sequence). Deletions cut 6 bases from V and 7 bases from J, with 9 bases between. The CDR3 sequence is 11 residues long. The CDR3 DNA follows: TGTGCCAGCAGAGTTAGGCATGAAGCTTTCTTT. It codes for CASRVRHEAFF.